This TCR beta chain was recorded in a study of cytotoxic CD8 clonotypes in ibrutinib-treated CLL. The study, taken as a whole, reports: Researchers report that baseline clonality outpaced age-matched healthy donors and tracked circulating CD8+ T-cell counts. Sustained-remission and progressing patients were not sampled at matched times.

The CDR3 extends over 18 amino acids. CDR1 and CDR2 (germline): LNHNV, YYDKDF (reference sequence). V was clipped by 3 bases and J by 4 bases; unmatched bases: 12. Only in-frame clones appear in the TCRdb table, and some are missing; sequencing was by immunoSEQ multiplex PCR. The sample holds 200,000 to 250,000 clones, more than 75% seen once. Worth noting for this clone: Its antigen remains unidentified.

Genomic DNA for TCR beta libraries, roughly 2 micrograms, came from cryopreserved PBMCs. This clonotype originated in a human donor with chronic lymphocytic leukemia. The chain links TRBV15 to TRBJ2-1, with 10 bases that match TRBD1. This material consisted of PBMCs, taken after 12 months of ibrutinib treatment. Here the CDR3 DNA reads TGTGCCACCAGCAGCGGTCCCGGGACAGGGGCCTCATACAATGAGCAGTTCTTC. As protein: CATSSGPGTGASYNEQFF.